Detailed here is one T cell receptor (beta chain). This entry is derived from a study of beta chain features in type 1 diabetes. The ends were cut back, 0 bases at V and 1 base at J, with 11 bases in the middle. The CDR3 runs 16 residues. The V gene's germline CDR1 is LGHNA and CDR2 YSLEER. Sequencing targeted expressed TCRB transcripts, as all isolated RNA had been reverse transcribed. Using immunoSEQ multiplex PCR, the repertoire was profiled, and TCRdb retains in-frame clones only, with some absent. This table has roughly 350,000 clones, 8% to 13% appearing once. The TCR sequence derives from a woman in her twenties or thirties in good health. Source material: naive CD4+ T cells from blood. The chain recombines TRBV4-3 with TRBJ2-3; TRBD1 is a possible D gene (6 bases). CDR3 bases: TGCGCCAGCAGCCAAGATTCAAGGACAGGCACAGATACGCAGTATTTT. This sequence encodes CASSQDSRTGTDTQYF.